A selection of T cell receptor beta chains follows, all from one sample in a study of blood T cell repertoires in COVID-19. The table came from immunoSEQ multiplex PCR; TCRdb's copy has only in-frame clones and leaves some out. This sample has approximately 280,000 clones, with 80% to 90% found just once. Sequenced sample: peripheral blood. Source of these receptors: a woman aged 70-85 years with acute or convalescent COVID-19. The CDR3 runs from the conserved cysteine through the conserved F or W. The order of the fields is V gene, clone size, D gene, CDR3 length, J gene, CDR3 protein, CDR3 DNA. The D gene is left open where the match is weak. A row's size may be missing; if present it is once, few, many or a size class.

>TRBV5-6|NA|TRBD1|15|TRBJ2-3
CASSSGQGWADTQYF
TGTGCCAGCAGCTCTGGACAGGGGTGGGCAGATACGCAGTATTTT
>TRBV6-6|NA|NA|15|TRBJ1-6
CASSRRSSYNSPLHF
TGTGCCAGCAGCCGACGGAGTTCCTATAATTCACCCCTCCACTTT
>TRBV5-4|NA|TRBD2|19|TRBJ2-1
CASSRTGLAGASSYNEQFF
TGTGCCAGCAGCCGGACGGGACTAGCGGGGGCGAGCTCCTACAATGAGCAGTTCTTC
>TRBV9|NA|TRBD1|13|TRBJ1-3
CASSRTGGNTIYF
TGTGCCAGCAGCCGGACAGGTGGGAACACCATATATTTT
>TRBV7-2|NA|NA|15|TRBJ1-2
CASSEGAGPSYGYTF
TGTGCCAGCAGCGAGGGTGCGGGACCGAGCTATGGCTACACCTTC
>TRBV3-1/TRBV3-2|NA|TRBD1|12|TRBJ2-7
CASSPQGVEQYF
TGTGCCAGCAGCCCCCAGGGGGTCGAGCAGTACTTC
>TRBV12-3/TRBV12-4|NA|NA|13|TRBJ2-1
CASTLGVEGEQFF
TGTGCCAGCACCCTAGGGGTGGAGGGTGAGCAGTTCTTC
>TRBV5-4|NA|NA|14|TRBJ1-4
CASSFQGSREKLFF
TGTGCCAGCAGCTTTCAGGGCTCGAGAGAAAAACTGTTTTTT
>TRBV12-3/TRBV12-4|NA|NA|13|TRBJ2-2
CASSGLSGGELFF
TGTGCCAGCAGTGGACTTTCTGGCGGGGAGCTGTTTTTT
>TRBV4-1|NA|NA|14|TRBJ1-6
CASRGAVGNSPLHF
TGCGCCAGCAGAGGGGCTGTCGGGAATTCACCCCTCCACTTT
>TRBV5-4|NA|TRBD1|14|TRBJ1-2
CASSSDRERQGYTF
TGTGCCAGCAGCTCTGACAGGGAGAGGCAAGGCTACACCTTC
>TRBV5-1|once|TRBD2|15|TRBJ2-7
CASSLEGGGNHEQYF
TGCGCCAGCAGCTTGGAGGGCGGGGGAAACCACGAGCAGTACTTC
>TRBV6-5|NA|TRBD1|13|TRBJ2-2
CAALQGSNGELFF
TGTGCCGCATTACAGGGGTCTAACGGGGAGCTGTTTTTT
>TRBV27|NA|TRBD2|15|TRBJ2-1
CASSLVAGAPNEQFF
TGTGCCAGCAGTTTAGTAGCGGGGGCCCCAAATGAGCAGTTCTTC
>TRBV25-1|NA|NA|15|TRBJ2-4
CASSDLGGAVDIQYF
TGTGCCAGCAGTGACTTGGGGGGGGCTGTTGACATTCAGTACTTC
>TRBV3-1/TRBV3-2|once|TRBD1|15|TRBJ1-4
CASSHSTGTNEKLFF
TGTGCCAGCAGCCACTCGACAGGGACTAATGAAAAACTGTTTTTT
>TRBV7-9|NA|TRBD2|15|TRBJ2-3
CASSSGGGSTDTQYF
TGTGCCAGCAGCTCAGGCGGGGGTAGCACAGATACGCAGTATTTT
>TRBV5-1|NA|TRBD1|14|TRBJ2-1
CASSPGQSYNEQFF
TGCGCCAGCAGCCCGGGACAGTCCTACAATGAGCAGTTCTTC
>TRBV4-1|NA|NA|17|TRBJ2-2
CASSQGERGRNTGELFF
TGCGCCAGCAGCCAAGGGGAGAGGGGGAGGAACACCGGGGAGCTGTTTTTT
>TRBV30|NA|NA|14|TRBJ1-4
CAWSRDRTAEKLFF
TGTGCCTGGAGTCGGGATCGCACAGCCGAAAAACTGTTTTTT
>TRBV7-8|NA|TRBD2|17|TRBJ2-5
CASSLGPGGGAQETQYF
TGTGCCAGCAGCTTAGGCCCTGGCGGGGGGGCCCAAGAGACCCAGTACTTC
>TRBV2|NA|NA|19|TRBJ2-6
CASSGSFSLQSSGANVLTF
TGTGCCAGCAGTGGATCCTTCAGTCTCCAAAGCTCTGGGGCCAACGTCCTGACTTTC
>TRBV18|NA|TRBD1|13|TRBJ1-2
CASSPDRGSGYTF
TGTGCCAGCTCACCTGACAGGGGGAGCGGCTACACCTTC
>TRBV29-1|NA|NA|17|TRBJ1-1
CSVEDLGGDRVNTEAFF
TGCAGCGTTGAAGATCTTGGGGGGGATCGGGTGAACACTGAAGCTTTCTTT
>TRBV20-1|NA|TRBD1|11|TRBJ1-1
CSASPTGREVF
TGCAGTGCTTCCCCGACAGGGAGAGAGGTCTTT
>TRBV19|NA|TRBD1|15|TRBJ1-4
CASSSRDRAVEKLFF
TGTGCCAGTAGTTCCCGGGACAGGGCTGTAGAAAAACTGTTTTTT
>TRBV7-9|NA|TRBD2|17|TRBJ2-3
CASSPTGLASPPDTQYF
TGTGCCAGCAGCCCGACAGGACTAGCGTCGCCCCCAGATACGCAGTATTTT
>TRBV3-1/TRBV3-2|NA|TRBD2|15|TRBJ2-3
CASSGQGLALNTQYF
TGTGCCAGCAGCGGCCAGGGACTAGCTCTAAATACGCAGTATTTT
>TRBV5-6|once|NA|15|TRBJ2-3
CASSLATGYTDTQYF
TGTGCCAGCAGCTTGGCAACGGGTTACACAGATACGCAGTATTTT
>TRBV12-3/TRBV12-4|once|NA|13|TRBJ2-2
CASRGFNTGELFF
TGTGCCAGCAGGGGCTTTAACACCGGGGAGCTGTTTTTT
>TRBV12-5|NA|NA|14|TRBJ2-7
CASGLVSRGYEQYF
TGTGCTAGTGGTTTGGTAAGTAGGGGTTACGAGCAGTACTTC
>TRBV7-2|NA|TRBD2|14|TRBJ2-5
CASRGGGSQETQYF
TGTGCCAGCAGGGGCGGGGGGTCACAAGAGACCCAGTACTTC
>TRBV19|NA|NA|10|TRBJ2-2
CVTLGGELFF
TGTGTCACTCTAGGAGGGGAGCTGTTTTTT
>TRBV9|few|TRBD1|14|TRBJ1-1
CASSGYRGSDEAFF
TGTGCCAGCAGCGGATACAGGGGATCGGATGAAGCTTTCTTT
>TRBV6-2/TRBV6-3|NA|NA|14|TRBJ2-1
CASSYAGAYNEQFF
TGTGCCAGCAGTTACGCGGGGGCGTACAATGAGCAGTTCTTC
>TRBV25-1|NA|NA|12|TRBJ2-1
CASRSPYNEQFF
TGTGCCAGCCGGTCGCCCTACAATGAGCAGTTCTTC
>TRBV19|NA|NA|13|TRBJ1-5
CASSRQVGQPQHF
TGTGCCAGTAGTCGACAGGTCGGACAGCCCCAGCATTTT
>TRBV19|NA|NA|13|TRBJ2-3
CASSIAGDSTQYF
TGTGCCAGTAGTATCGCAGGGGATAGTACGCAGTATTTT
>TRBV15|NA|NA|17|TRBJ1-5
CATSSLDRRNSNQPQHF
TGTGCCACCAGCAGCCTGGACAGAAGAAATAGCAATCAGCCCCAGCATTTT
>TRBV4-2|once|TRBD1|16|TRBJ1-4
CASSLSGQVVNEKLFF
TGTGCCAGCAGCCTGTCAGGACAGGTGGTAAATGAAAAACTGTTTTTT
>TRBV7-3|NA|TRBD1|13|TRBJ1-2
CASSEGAGYGYTF
TGTGCCAGCAGCGAGGGGGCTGGCTATGGCTACACCTTC
>TRBV19|NA|NA|14|TRBJ1-1
CASRIHRERTEAFF
TGTGCCAGTAGAATTCACAGGGAGAGGACTGAAGCTTTCTTT
>TRBV11-2|NA|TRBD1|15|TRBJ1-3
CASSLTGDNGNTIYF
TGTGCCAGCAGCTTAACAGGGGATAACGGAAACACCATATATTTT
>TRBV7-3|NA|NA|13|TRBJ2-1
CASSLLGGHEQFF
TGTGCCAGCAGTCTCTTGGGGGGGCATGAGCAGTTCTTC
>TRBV19|NA|NA|15|TRBJ1-5
CASSISHERHQPQHF
TGTGCCAGTAGTATCTCTCACGAGAGGCATCAGCCCCAGCATTTT
>TRBV5-1|once|NA|14|TRBJ1-4
CASSLTGLEEKLFF
TGCGCCAGCAGCTTGACAGGGCTGGAAGAAAAACTGTTTTTT
>TRBV5-1|NA|NA|16|TRBJ2-6
CASSWGPVTGANVLTF
TGCGCCAGCAGTTGGGGGCCGGTAACTGGGGCCAACGTCCTGACTTTC
>TRBV7-8|NA|TRBD1|13|TRBJ1-2
CASSLDRGYGYTF
TGTGCCAGCAGCTTAGACAGGGGCTATGGCTACACCTTC
>TRBV13|NA|TRBD1|17|TRBJ2-7
CASSLPNRGIGVYEQYF
TGTGCCAGCAGCTTACCTAACAGGGGAATTGGGGTCTACGAGCAGTACTTC
>TRBV4-1|NA|TRBD2|18|TRBJ2-2
CASSHFFASGGASGELFF
TGCGCCAGCAGCCACTTCTTTGCTAGCGGGGGGGCCTCCGGGGAGCTGTTTTTT
>TRBV5-1|NA|NA|14|TRBJ2-2
CASSAGVDTGELFF
TGCGCCAGCAGCGCAGGGGTGGACACTGGGGAGCTGTTTTTT
>TRBV10-1|once|NA|17|TRBJ1-3
CASSEPLRTVSGNTIYF
TGCGCCAGCAGTGAGCCCCTTCGGACAGTGTCTGGAAACACCATATATTTT
>TRBV25-1|NA|NA|12|TRBJ1-5
CASREGNQPQHF
TGTGCCAGCAGGGAGGGCAATCAGCCCCAGCATTTT
>TRBV6-1|NA|NA|13|TRBJ1-5
CASSEQGGQPQHF
TGTGCCAGCAGTGAACAGGGCGGCCAGCCCCAGCATTTT
>TRBV5-1|NA|NA|20|TRBJ2-4
CASSLAKGTYDGGAKNIQYF
TGCGCCAGCAGCTTGGCGAAAGGGACTTATGATGGGGGAGCCAAAAACATTCAGTACTTC